This T cell receptor beta chain was obtained from a study of blood T cell repertoires in COVID-19. Repertoires were generated with immunoSEQ multiplex PCR, while TCRdb's copy carries only in-frame clones and drops some. The sample carries roughly 250,000 clones, about nine tenths recorded once. The CDR3 is 15 residues long. Germline V gives CDR1 SGHRS, CDR2 YFSETQ. Trimming shortened V by 7 bases and J by 3 bases, and 18 bases separated the two germline ends. The sequenced sample was peripheral blood. This rearrangement joins TRBV5-1 to TRBJ2-3, with TRBD1 as a possible D gene (8 bases). This TCR came from a middle-aged woman with acute or convalescent COVID-19. CDR3 DNA: TGCGCCAGCTTCCAACAGGGGGGAGGGACAGATACGCAGTATTTT. It codes for CASFQQGGGTDTQYF. Full variable domain (remainder filled in from reference TRBV5-1 and TRBJ2-3): KAGVTQTPRYLIKTRGQQVTLSCSPISGHRSVSWYQQTPGQGLQFLFEYFSETQRNKGNFPGRFSGRQFSNSRSEMNVSTLELGDSALYLCASFQQGGGTDTQYFGPGTRLTVL.